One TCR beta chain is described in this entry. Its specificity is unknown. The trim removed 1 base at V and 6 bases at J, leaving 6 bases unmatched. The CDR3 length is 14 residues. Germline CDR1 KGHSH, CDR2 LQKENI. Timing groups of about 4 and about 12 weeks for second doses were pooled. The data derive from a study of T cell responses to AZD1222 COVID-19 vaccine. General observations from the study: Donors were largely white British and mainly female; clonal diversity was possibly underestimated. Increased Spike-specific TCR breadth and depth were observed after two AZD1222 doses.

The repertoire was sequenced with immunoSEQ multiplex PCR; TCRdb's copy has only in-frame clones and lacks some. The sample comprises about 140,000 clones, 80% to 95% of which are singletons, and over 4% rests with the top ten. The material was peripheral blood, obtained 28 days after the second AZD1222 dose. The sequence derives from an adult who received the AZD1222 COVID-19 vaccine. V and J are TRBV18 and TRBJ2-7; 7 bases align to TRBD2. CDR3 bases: TGTGCCAGCTCACCACGAGGGAGGGAGGGCGAGCAGTACTTC. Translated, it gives CASSPRGREGEQYF.